The source of this T cell receptor beta chain is a study of early T cells in non-severe SARS-CoV-2 infection. General study results and limits: Clonotype matching in VDJdb favored anti-spike CD8 responses and did not capture private and CD4 specificities.

TCRdb used MiXCR to reprocess the 5' RACE reads, holding one entry per CDR3 protein. The table has 50,000 to 55,000 distinct CDR3 sequences, about a tenth seen once; the top ten hold about 15%. Germline CDR1 reads SGHRS; CDR2 reads YFSETQ. V lost 4 bases to trimming and J lost 5 bases, with 19 bases between them. There are 16 residues in the CDR3. In this sample, this clonotype turned up a few times. Antigen specificity is unknown. This receptor was identified in an adult who was a healthcare worker with PCR-confirmed SARS-CoV-2 infection or an uninfected control (not recorded which). This chain connects TRBV5-1 to TRBJ1-5, with D possibly being TRBD1 (5 bases). The sequencing input was whole blood. CDR3 in DNA: TGCGCCAGCAGCCCCGGGGGACGGGACGGCGATCAGCCCCAGCATTTT. This gives the protein CASSPGGRDGDQPQHF. Variable domain in full (rest from reference TRBV5-1 and TRBJ1-5): KAGVTQTPRYLIKTRGQQVTLSCSPISGHRSVSWYQQTPGQGLQFLFEYFSETQRNKGNFPGRFSGRQFSNSRSEMNVSTLELGDSALYLCASSPGGRDGDQPQHFGDGTRLSIL.